This T cell receptor beta chain comes out of a study of CD8 T cells in ankylosing spondylitis. Study-wide findings and caveats: According to the report, clones linked to the disease were significantly enriched in matched synovial fluid samples taken from ankylosing spondylitis patients. There was a TCR beta motif, made of several highly homologous variants, that appeared characteristic of ankylosing spondylitis blood. A subset of motif variants has previously been described in the synovial fluid and blood of reactive arthritis.

This clonotype turned up a few times. The antigen is undetermined. CDR3 length: 18 residues. V was cut by 0 bases and J by 4 bases, with 21 bases left in between. The germline CDR1 and CDR2 sequences are SGHAT and FQNNGV. Quantitative barcoded 5'-RACE was used to prepare TCR beta libraries. TCRdb reprocessed the 5' RACE reads via MiXCR and lists one record per CDR3 protein. The sample records more than 150,000 distinct CDR3 sequences, more than 10% being singletons. The sequence derives from a male donor with ankylosing spondylitis or in good health (not recorded which). Material for sequencing was blood, either unsorted or a sorted T cell fraction (not recorded which). The chain has TRBV11-2 and TRBJ1-2; D is unclear. CDR3 loop: CASSLDSGMEGGFYGYTF. The CDR3 bases are TGTGCCAGCAGCTTAGATTCGGGGATGGAGGGCGGCTTCTATGGCTACACCTTC.